This T cell receptor (beta chain) came from a study of cytomegalovirus exposure and HLA in healthy donors. Findings and caveats of the study: An analysis done earlier found most TCR beta V segments productive about 87% or about 30% of the time.

The CDR3 length is 17 residues. With 0 bases clipped from V and 2 bases from J, the junction kept 9 bases outside the gene matches. Germline lookup yields CDR1 LNHDA and CDR2 SQIVND (reference sequence). A word on this clone: What it recognizes is unknown.

PCR was performed using 60 Vbeta and 13 Jbeta primers. Some clones are missing from TCRdb's copy, which holds only in-frame ones; the method was immunoSEQ multiplex PCR. The sample holds 200,000 to 250,000 clones, around 78% seen once. This TCR was recovered from a boy aged 10-17 years in good health and CMV-seronegative. The gene calls are TRBV19 and TRBJ2-7, with TRBD2 identical over 8 bases. The sample was PBMCs. Here the CDR3 DNA reads TGTGCCAGTAGTATAGATTCACCCTACGGGAGGGCCTACGAGCAGTACTTC. Encoded protein: CASSIDSPYGRAYEQYF.